Each of the 10 T cell receptor beta chains below was sequenced from the same sample in a study of cytomegalovirus exposure and HLA in healthy donors. Primers included in the PCR were 60 Vbeta and 13 Jbeta primers. TCRdb's copy holds only in-frame clones and misses some; the assay was immunoSEQ multiplex PCR. The data show about 160,000 clones, around 74% seen once. Material for sequencing was PBMCs. The receptors originated from a woman in her 30s in good health and CMV-seronegative.

This chain joins TRBV4-2 and TRBJ2-3; TRBD2 aligns across 7 bases. V gave up 3 bases and J gave up 2 bases; unmatched junction bases: 8. Germline V gives CDR1 LGHNA, CDR2 YNFKEQ. This CDR3 has 16 residues. Written as DNA, the CDR3 is TGTGCCAGCAGCCACACCCGGGGGGTCCCCACAGATACGCAGTATTTT. Translated: CASSHTRGVPTDTQYF.

The chain is built from TRBV25-1 and TRBJ2-1; 10 bases map to TRBD1. This CDR3 spans 15 amino acids. Germline V lookup: CDR1 MGHDK, CDR2 SYGVNS. J was trimmed by 6 bases and V by 10 bases; bases with no gene match: 12. CDR3 bases: TGTGCCACCCGTTCCGACAGGGGGCGCTTCAATGAGCAGTTCTTC. Translation gives CATRSDRGRFNEQFF.

A remark on this clone: Additional DNA sequences in this sample encode the identical CDR3. DNA of the CDR3: TGTGCCAGCAGCGTTCACAGGGATCTTAGCTATGGCTACACCTTC. This gives the protein CASSVHRDLSYGYTF. The V call is TRBV9, the J call TRBJ1-2; a possible D gene is TRBD1 (6 bases). Germline CDR1 reads SGDLS; CDR2 reads YYNGEE. V was trimmed by 2 bases and J by 4 bases, leaving 15 bases between them. The CDR3 consists of 15 residues.

This rearrangement joins TRBV5-8 to TRBJ1-1; D is possibly TRBD1 (6 bases). Looked up from germline, CDR1 is SGHTS and CDR2 is YDEGEE. The CDR3 runs to 13 residues. The V end was cut by 0 bases, the J end by 7 bases, with 10 bases between. The DNA of the CDR3 is TGTGCCAGCAGCTTGGCGAGCAGGGGTGAAGCTTTCTTT. Encoded protein: CASSLASRGEAFF.

This chain connects TRBV15 to TRBJ1-2; TRBD1 aligns across 11 bases. The germline V gene has CDR1 LNHNV and CDR2 YYDKDF (reference sequence). The CDR3 has 13 residues. Trimming at V came to 2 bases and at J to 14 bases, leaving 7 bases not matched to a gene. The DNA of the CDR3 is TGTGCCACCAGCAGACAGGGACAGGGGGAAGATACCTTC. Protein product: CATSRQGQGEDTF.

The gene calls are TRBV5-6 and TRBJ2-3, with 14 bases fitting TRBD2. With V trimmed by 4 bases and J by 1 base, 5 bases remained unmatched. Germline values: CDR1 SGHDT, CDR2 YYEEEE. The length of the CDR3 is 17 residues. DNA of the CDR3: TGTGCCAGCAGCCCGGAGGGACTAGCGGGGGGCACAGATACGCAGTATTTT. Translation: CASSPEGLAGGTDTQYF.

The count of this clone is one. The chain links TRBV6-1 to TRBJ1-5; tentatively, D is TRBD1 (5 bases). V gave up 10 bases and J gave up 3 bases, with 13 bases separating them. This CDR3 comprises 13 residues. CDR1 and CDR2 from the germline V gene are MNHNS and SASEGT. The CDR3 nucleotides are TGTGCCACCCACGGGGGGACCAATCAGCCCCAGCATTTT. Its translation is CATHGGTNQPQHF.

The chain joins TRBV5-6 to TRBJ2-7; tentative D call: TRBD1 (5 bases). The CDR3 spans 14 residues. Trimming pared 2 bases from V and 1 base from J, leaving 10 bases between. Germline CDR1 reads SGHDT; CDR2 reads YYEEEE. CDR3 sequence (DNA): TGTGCCAGCAGCTTCCCGACAGATTCCTACGAGCAGTACTTC. This codes for CASSFPTDSYEQYF.

This clone was detected only a few times. The V call is TRBV7-9, the J call TRBJ1-4; no firm D call. The length of the CDR3 is 15 residues. V lost 5 bases, J lost 7 bases, and 17 bases lay in between. CDR1 SEHNR and CDR2 FQNEAQ come from the germline V gene (reference sequence). The CDR3 spells CASSLFEGDGEKLFF. The CDR3 DNA reads TGTGCCAGCAGCCTCTTCGAGGGCGATGGTGAAAAACTGTTTTTT.

The chain combines TRBV27 with TRBJ2-3; perhaps TRBD2 as D (5 bases). V was pared by 5 bases and J by 1 base, with 16 bases between. Germline CDR1 reads MNHEY; CDR2 reads SMNVEV (reference sequence). CDR3 length: 16 residues. CDR3 amino acids: CASSPRTRKGTDTQYF. The CDR3, as DNA: TGTGCCAGCAGTCCCCGGACTCGGAAGGGCACAGATACGCAGTATTTT.